This entry describes one TCR beta chain. Its cognate antigen is unknown. MiXCR, run by TCRdb on the 5' RACE reads, gives a single entry per CDR3 protein. The table shows fewer than 650,000 distinct CDR3 sequences, with 7.1% occurring only once. The sample comes from a study of identical twins. Study results and limitations: Cross-sectional statistical analysis, not tracking of the same donors, underpinned the conclusions. Possibly, invariant MAIT and iNKT cells partly confounded zero-insertion analyses. Models predicted too little out-of-frame TCR alpha sharing in monozygotic twins.

CDR1 and CDR2 (germline): MRHNA, SNTAGT. V lost 2 bases and J lost 4, with 8 bases in between. The CDR3 sequence is 13 residues long. The data were also submitted as part of a second study, on yellow fever vaccine responses in identical twins.

The source of this sequence is a woman aged 18 to 35 in good health. The sample was PBMCs. The gene calls are TRBV6-4 and TRBJ1-2, with D perhaps TRBD1 (6 bases). The chain's CDR3 is CASSDGGSYGYTF. The CDR3 bases are TGTGCCAGCAGTGACGGGGGCAGCTATGGCTACACCTTC.